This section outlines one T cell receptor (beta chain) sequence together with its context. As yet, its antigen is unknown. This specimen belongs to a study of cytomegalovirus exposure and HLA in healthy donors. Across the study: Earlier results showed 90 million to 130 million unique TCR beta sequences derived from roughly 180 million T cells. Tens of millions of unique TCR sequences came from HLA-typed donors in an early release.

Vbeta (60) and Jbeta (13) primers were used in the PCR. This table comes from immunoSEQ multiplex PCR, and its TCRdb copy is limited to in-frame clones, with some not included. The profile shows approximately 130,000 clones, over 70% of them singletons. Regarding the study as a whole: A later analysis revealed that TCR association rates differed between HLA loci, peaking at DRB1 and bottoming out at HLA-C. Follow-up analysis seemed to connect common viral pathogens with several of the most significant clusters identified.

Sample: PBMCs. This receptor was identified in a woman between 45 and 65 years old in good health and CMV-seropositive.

CDR3 sequence (DNA): TGTGCCAGCAGCGGAACAGGGGATCAGCCCCAGCATTTT. It yields the protein CASSGTGDQPQHF. V and J are TRBV7-9 and TRBJ1-5; TRBD1 matches at 7 bases. Germline loops: CDR1 SEHNR, CDR2 FQNEAQ (reference sequence). This CDR3 region has 13 residues. J lost 5 bases, V lost 5 bases, and 3 bases had no gene match.